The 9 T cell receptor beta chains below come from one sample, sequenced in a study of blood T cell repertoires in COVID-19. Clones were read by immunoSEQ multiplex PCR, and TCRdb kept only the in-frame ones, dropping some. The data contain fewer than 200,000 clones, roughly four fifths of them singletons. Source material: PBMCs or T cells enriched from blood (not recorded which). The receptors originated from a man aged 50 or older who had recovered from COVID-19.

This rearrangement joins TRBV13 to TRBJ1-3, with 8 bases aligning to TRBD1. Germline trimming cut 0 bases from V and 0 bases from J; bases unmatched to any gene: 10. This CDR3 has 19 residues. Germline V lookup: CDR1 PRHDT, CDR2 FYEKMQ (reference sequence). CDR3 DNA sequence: TGTGCCAGCAGCTTAGGAATGCGGCAGGGGGCTTACTCTGGAAACACCATATATTTT. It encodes CASSLGMRQGAYSGNTIYF.

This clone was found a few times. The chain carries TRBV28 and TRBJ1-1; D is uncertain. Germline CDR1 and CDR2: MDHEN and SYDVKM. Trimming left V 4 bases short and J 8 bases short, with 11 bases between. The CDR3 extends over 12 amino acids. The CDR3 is CASSSGRREAFF. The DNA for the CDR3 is TGTGCCAGCAGTTCCGGCCGGCGGGAAGCTTTCTTT.

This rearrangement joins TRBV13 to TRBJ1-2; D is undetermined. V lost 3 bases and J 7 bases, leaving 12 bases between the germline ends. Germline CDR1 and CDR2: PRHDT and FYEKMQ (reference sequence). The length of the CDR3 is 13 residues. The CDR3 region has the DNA TGTGCCAGCAGCTTGGGCGTTCGCTCTGGCTACACCTTC. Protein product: CASSLGVRSGYTF.

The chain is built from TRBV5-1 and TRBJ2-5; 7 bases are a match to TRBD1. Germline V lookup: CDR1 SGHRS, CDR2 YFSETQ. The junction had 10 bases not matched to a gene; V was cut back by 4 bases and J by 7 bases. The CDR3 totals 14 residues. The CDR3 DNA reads TGCGCCAGCAGCCTCGGGACAGCACCATGGACCCAGTACTTC. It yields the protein CASSLGTAPWTQYF.

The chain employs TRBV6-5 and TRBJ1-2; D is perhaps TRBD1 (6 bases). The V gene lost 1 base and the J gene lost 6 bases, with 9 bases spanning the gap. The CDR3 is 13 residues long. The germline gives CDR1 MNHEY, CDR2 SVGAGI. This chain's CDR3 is CASSYLQGHGYTF. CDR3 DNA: TGTGCCAGCAGTTACTTACAGGGTCATGGCTACACCTTC.

The CDR3, as DNA: TGTGCCAGCAGCATTCCGACGGGCTCCTATAATTCACCCCTCCACTTT. Its protein is CASSIPTGSYNSPLHF. The rearrangement uses TRBV7-2 and TRBJ1-6; D not certain. Germline CDR1 and CDR2: SGHTA and FQGNSA. This CDR3 region has 16 residues. Trimming took off 5 bases at V and 0 bases at J, with 11 bases between the two ends.

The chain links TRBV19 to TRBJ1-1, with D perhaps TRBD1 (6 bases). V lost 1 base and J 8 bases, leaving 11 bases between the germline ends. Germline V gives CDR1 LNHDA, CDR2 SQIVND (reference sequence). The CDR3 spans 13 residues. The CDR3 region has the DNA TGTGCCAGTAGTATAGTCAGGGGAAGGGAAGCTTTCTTT. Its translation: CASSIVRGREAFF. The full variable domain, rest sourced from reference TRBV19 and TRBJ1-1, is DGGITQSPKYLFRKEGQNVTLSCEQNLNHDAMYWYRQDPGQGLRLIYYSQIVNDFQKGDIAEGYSVSREKKESFPLTVTSAQKNPTAFYLCASSIVRGREAFFGQGTRLTVV.

The CDR3 DNA reads as TGTGCCAGCAGCTTAGGGGCAGTCGAGACCCAGTACTTC. Translation gives CASSLGAVETQYF. The gene calls are TRBV7-2 and TRBJ2-5, with D unresolved. This CDR3 is 13 amino acids long. Trimming cost V 1 base and J 5 bases, with 8 bases left between them. The germline V gene has CDR1 SGHTA and CDR2 FQGNSA.

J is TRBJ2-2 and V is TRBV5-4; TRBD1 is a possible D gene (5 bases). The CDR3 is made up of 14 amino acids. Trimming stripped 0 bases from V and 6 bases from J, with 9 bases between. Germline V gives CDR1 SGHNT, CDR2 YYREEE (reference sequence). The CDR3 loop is CASSLGGRSGELFF. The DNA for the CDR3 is TGTGCCAGCAGCTTGGGGGGCCGATCCGGGGAGCTGTTTTTT.